Below, 29 T cell receptor beta chains from the same sample are listed, as sequenced in a study of chemoradiotherapy in HPV16-positive cancers. Produced via immunoSEQ multiplex PCR; TCRdb's table is partial and in-frame only. This sample has 30,000 to 40,000 clones, with around 80% found just once. Sequences were derived from blood, sampled from a patient who underwent chemoradiotherapy. All receptors derive from a human donor with HPV-associated anogenital cancer.

The chain employs TRBV11-2 and TRBJ2-5; D unclear. The CDR3 runs 13 residues. The V gene lost 8 bases and the J gene lost 3 bases, with 13 bases spanning the gap. Germline CDR1 reads SGHAT; CDR2 reads FQNNGV. In DNA form, the CDR3 reads TGTGCCAGCGCACGGGCCCTAAAAGAGACCCAGTACTTC. This codes for CASARALKETQYF.

Comments on this clone: One end of the junction does not line up with germline, which may come from a read error. Other DNA sequences within the sample encode an identical CDR3. This chain connects TRBV11-1 to TRBJ1-1; 7 nucleotides agree with TRBD1. Germline V gene lookup returns CDR1 SGHAT and CDR2 FQDESV (reference sequence). CDR3 length: 14 residues. The CDR3 loop reads CASSWTGSNTEAFF. The CDR3 DNA sequence: TGCGCCAGCAGCTGGACAGGCTCGAACACTGAAGCTTTCTTT.

This chain connects TRBV5-1 to TRBJ2-3; D is tentatively TRBD1 or TRBD2 (6 bases each). With 7 bases removed from V and 1 base from J, the gap between germline ends came to 13 bases. Germline CDR1 is SGHRS and CDR2 is YFSETQ. The CDR3 consists of 14 residues. In nucleotides, the CDR3 is TGCGCCAGCCACCCAAGGGGGGGCACAGATACGCAGTATTTT. Amino acids: CASHPRGGTDTQYF.

V and J are TRBV11-3 and TRBJ2-5; 8 bases align to TRBD2. CDR1 is SGHNT, CDR2 YENEEA, per germline. Unmatched junction bases numbered 2, after V lost 0 bases and J lost 2 bases. The CDR3 runs 15 residues. The CDR3 coding sequence is TGTGCCAGCAGCTTAGACGGGACTAGTCAAGAGACCCAGTACTTC. Its translation is CASSLDGTSQETQYF.

The rearrangement links TRBV25-1 to TRBJ2-2; 9 positions agree with TRBD2. Per germline, CDR1 MGHDK and CDR2 SYGVNS. The CDR3 spans 14 residues. V shed 8 bases and J 6 bases; nucleotides not matched to a gene: 7. CDR3 in DNA: TGTGCCAGCGTAGGAACTAGCGGGCCCGGGGAGCTGTTTTTT. It encodes CASVGTSGPGELFF. Full variable domain (missing parts from reference TRBV25-1 and TRBJ2-2): EADIYQTPRYLVIGTGKKITLECSQTMGHDKMYWYQQDPGMELHLIHYSYGVNSTEKGDLSSESTVSRIRTEHFPLTLESARPSHTSQYLCASVGTSGPGELFFGEGSRLTVL.

The rearrangement uses TRBV19 and TRBJ1-1; D gene unclear. Germline-derived CDR1 and CDR2 are LNHDA and SQIVND (reference sequence). V shed 6 bases and J shed 1 base, with 9 bases lying between them. The CDR3 contains 13 residues. The CDR3 sequence is CASSTRPNTEAFF. The CDR3 DNA sequence: TGTGCCAGTAGCACGCGTCCGAACACTGAAGCTTTCTTT.

V gene TRBV18 combines with J gene TRBJ1-1, with D tentatively TRBD1 (5 bases). CDR1 is KGHSH and CDR2 is LQKENI in the germline V gene. This CDR3 spans 11 amino acids. V was trimmed by 6 bases and J by 11 bases, leaving 13 bases between them. Here the CDR3 DNA reads TGTGCCAGCTCCCCGCAGGGCAGGGCTTTCTTT. Protein: CASSPQGRAFF.

In the case of this clone: A junction end diverges from the germline sequence, so it may reflect a read error. This CDR3 is CASSLGRTGGASANYGYTF. CDR3 in DNA: TGTGCCAGCAGTTTAGGGAGGACAGGGGGCGCTTCGGCTAACTATGGCTACACCTTC. J is TRBJ1-2 and V is TRBV7-9, with 11 positions matching TRBD1. The CDR3 has 19 residues. Germline values: CDR1 SEHNR, CDR2 FQNEAQ (reference sequence).

The sample holds a few counts of this clone. The gene calls are TRBV6-6 and TRBJ1-2; no clear D gene. The germline V gene has CDR1 MNHNY and CDR2 SVGAGI (reference sequence). V shed 7 bases and J shed 4 bases, with 16 bases lying between them. There are 14 residues in the CDR3. In DNA form, the CDR3 reads TGTGCCAGCATTCCTCCGACGGGATCCTATGGCTACACCTTC. Translation: CASIPPTGSYGYTF.

The chain is built from TRBV6-6 and TRBJ2-1; unclear D gene. CDR1 is MNHNY and CDR2 is SVGAGI in the germline V gene (reference sequence). This CDR3 is built from 11 residues. Trimming removed 4 bases from V and 7 bases from J, with 5 bases in between. The CDR3 loop reads CASSSRNEQFF. The CDR3 coding sequence is TGTGCCAGCAGTTCCAGGAATGAGCAGTTCTTC.

This clone was picked up a small number of times. V gene TRBV19 combines with J gene TRBJ1-4; perhaps TRBD1 as D (6 bases). V was trimmed by 5 bases and J by 5 bases, leaving 15 bases between them. This CDR3 spans 15 amino acids. CDR1 and CDR2 from the germline V gene are LNHDA and SQIVND (reference sequence). CDR3 sequence reads: CASSDRQGWNEKLFF. The CDR3 coding sequence is TGTGCCAGTAGTGATCGGCAGGGGTGGAATGAAAAACTGTTTTTT.

This clone was seen just once. The chain uses TRBV7-9 and TRBJ2-3; D unresolved. The CDR3 totals 13 residues. The ends were cut back, 8 bases at V and 2 bases at J, with 11 bases in the middle. Per the germline V gene, CDR1 is SEHNR and CDR2 is FQNEAQ (reference sequence). This CDR3 reads CASGPVYTDTQYF. In DNA, the CDR3 is TGTGCCAGCGGCCCGGTGTACACAGATACGCAGTATTTT.

The CDR3 sequence: CASRKLGAGSYGYTF. The CDR3 DNA is TGCGCCAGCAGAAAACTAGGGGCAGGGTCCTATGGCTACACCTTC. This chain connects TRBV5-1 to TRBJ1-2, with D possibly TRBD1 on 5 matching bases. Trimming took off 5 bases at V and 4 bases at J, with 18 bases between the two ends. The length of the CDR3 is 15 residues. CDR1 and CDR2 from the germline V gene are SGHRS and YFSETQ.

Only one count was recorded for this clone. CDR3 amino acids: CASSLGTTSSYEQYF. For the CDR3, the DNA is TGCGCCAGCAGCTTAGGGACAACTAGCTCCTACGAGCAGTACTTC. This rearrangement joins TRBV5-1 to TRBJ2-7; the D gene is possibly TRBD1 (6 bases). Germline CDR1 SGHRS, CDR2 YFSETQ. The V end lost 2 bases, the J end lost 0 bases, and 12 bases lay between the germline ends. CDR3 length: 15 residues.

The V gene is TRBV9, the J gene TRBJ2-5, with D maybe TRBD1 (5 bases). In germline, CDR1 is SGDLS, CDR2 YYNGEE. V was trimmed by 4 bases and J by 3 bases, leaving 13 bases between them. CDR3 length: 14 amino acids. CDR3 loop: CASSPRVGEETQYF. The DNA for the CDR3 is TGTGCCAGCAGCCCCCGGGTAGGGGAAGAGACCCAGTACTTC.

In this sample, this clone turned up a few times. This chain connects TRBV5-6 to TRBJ1-3; D gene ambiguous. Trimming shortened V by 2 bases and J by 0 bases, and 9 bases separated the two germline ends. The CDR3 runs 15 residues. Looked up from germline, CDR1 is SGHDT and CDR2 is YYEEEE. Here the CDR3 reads CASSLVTGSGNTIYF. Written as DNA, the CDR3 is TGTGCCAGCAGCTTAGTAACCGGCTCTGGAAACACCATATATTTT.

The gene calls are TRBV4-3 and TRBJ1-1, with D possibly being TRBD1 (6 bases). This CDR3 is built from 15 residues. From germline, CDR1 is LGHNA and CDR2 YSLEER. V was pared by 4 bases and J by 4 bases, with 16 bases between. CDR3 bases: TGCGCCAGCAGCCCCCAGACAGGTTGGGTCACTGAAGCTTTCTTT. Translated, it gives CASSPQTGWVTEAFF.

The CDR3 protein is CASKVDSSYEQYF. CDR3 DNA: TGTGCCAGCAAAGTGGACAGTTCCTACGAGCAGTACTTC. The genes are TRBV7-9 and TRBJ2-7; possible D gene TRBD1, 6 bases. CDR1 and CDR2 (germline): SEHNR, FQNEAQ (reference sequence). CDR3 length: 13 amino acids. The ends were cut back, 7 bases at V and 1 base at J, with 11 bases in the middle. Complete variable domain (other parts from reference TRBV7-9 and TRBJ2-7): DTGVSQNPRHKITKRGQNVTFRCDPISEHNRLYWYRQTLGQGPEFLTYFQNEAQLEKSRLLSDRFSAERPKGSFSTLEIQRTEQGDSAMYLCASKVDSSYEQYFGPGTRLTVT.

The chain uses TRBV2 and TRBJ2-1, with D perhaps matching TRBD1 (7 bases). CDR3 length: 13 residues. Germline CDR1 reads SNHLY; CDR2 reads FYNNEI. Between the trimmed V and J ends, which lost 10 bases and 6 bases, there was a span of 16 bases. CDR3 nucleotides: TGTGCCACGAGCAAGGAGGGGGCCAATGAGCAGTTCTTC. Translation: CATSKEGANEQFF.

The chain joins TRBV5-1 to TRBJ1-4; 9 bases match TRBD1. The CDR3 is 15 amino acids. V lost 2 bases to trimming and J lost 8 bases; unmatched junction nucleotides: 7. Germline-derived CDR1 and CDR2 are SGHRS and YFSETQ. CDR3 in DNA: TGCGCCAGCAGCTTCGACAGGGGGATCGGGGAAAAACTGTTTTTT. Amino acid sequence: CASSFDRGIGEKLFF.

The CDR3 DNA reads TGTGCCAGTAGTAGCAGAACAGGGGGCAGTAGGAGCAATCAGCCCCAGCATTTT. Protein sequence: CASSSRTGGSRSNQPQHF. The rearrangement links TRBV19 to TRBJ1-5, with 9 nucleotides matching TRBD1. J gave up 1 base and V 4 bases, and 11 bases lay outside the gene matches. Germline CDR1 reads LNHDA; CDR2 reads SQIVND (reference sequence). The CDR3 is 18 residues long. Drawing the rest from reference TRBV19 and TRBJ1-5, the complete variable domain is DGGITQSPKYLFRKEGQNVTLSCEQNLNHDAMYWYRQDPGQGLRLIYYSQIVNDFQKGDIAEGYSVSREKKESFPLTVTSAQKNPTAFYLCASSSRTGGSRSNQPQHFGDGTRLSIL.

The chain has TRBV5-1 and TRBJ2-3; D is uncertain. Germline V gives CDR1 SGHRS, CDR2 YFSETQ. The CDR3 loop spans 15 amino acids. V was pared by 0 bases and J by 2 bases, with 10 bases between. The CDR3 DNA is TGCGCCAGCAGCTTGGTTAGCACTAACACAGATACGCAGTATTTT. It codes for CASSLVSTNTDTQYF.

J is TRBJ2-1 and V is TRBV18; unclear D gene. Between the trimmed V and J ends, which lost 4 bases and 0 bases, there was a span of 4 bases. The CDR3 extends over 13 amino acids. Germline V gives CDR1 KGHSH, CDR2 LQKENI. CDR3 sequence reads: CASSLSSYNEQFF. Here the CDR3 DNA reads TGTGCCAGCTCACTAAGCTCCTACAATGAGCAGTTCTTC.

The chain recombines TRBV6-1 with TRBJ1-3, with D perhaps TRBD1 (5 bases). From germline, CDR1 is MNHNS and CDR2 SASEGT. The CDR3 consists of 15 residues. V shed 0 bases and J shed 3 bases, with 9 bases lying between them. The CDR3 loop reads CASSEALGVGNTIYF. As DNA, the CDR3 is TGTGCCAGCAGTGAAGCGCTGGGGGTTGGAAACACCATATATTTT.

This chain uses TRBV5-1 with TRBJ2-3, with TRBD2 identical over 7 bases. Germline CDR1 and CDR2: SGHRS and YFSETQ. This CDR3 is built from 15 residues. J lost 2 bases, V lost 0 bases, and 3 bases had no gene match. This chain's CDR3 is CASSLGGGSTDTQYF. CDR3 nucleotides: TGCGCCAGCAGCTTGGGCGGGGGATCCACAGATACGCAGTATTTT.

J is TRBJ2-5 and V is TRBV9, with D possibly TRBD2 on 6 matching bases. The J call may not be correct, given that the DNA end is closer to TRBJ2-7. CDR1 is SGDLS, CDR2 YYNGEE, per germline. The CDR3 extends over 13 amino acids. CDR3 residues: CASSVVLGGEQYF. In DNA form, the CDR3 reads TGTGCCAGCAGCGTAGTTTTGGGGGGCGAGCAGTACTTC.

The chain combines TRBV29-1 with TRBJ1-2; the D is unclear. V was cut by 4 bases and J by 1 base, with 10 bases left in between. This CDR3 is 13 amino acids long. Germline lookup yields CDR1 SQVTM and CDR2 ANQGSEA. In nucleotides, the CDR3 is TGCAGCGTTGGGACGGAACTTAACTATGGCTACACCTTC. Translation gives CSVGTELNYGYTF.

V usage is TRBV2 and J usage is TRBJ1-5, with a tentative D call TRBD1 (6 bases). This CDR3 region has 13 residues. V was trimmed by 4 bases and J by 5 bases, leaving 9 bases between them. Germline lookup yields CDR1 SNHLY and CDR2 FYNNEI. CDR3 protein: CASSAGEDQPQHF. In DNA, the CDR3 is TGTGCCAGCAGTGCAGGGGAGGATCAGCCCCAGCATTTT.

In DNA, the CDR3 is TGTGCCAGCAGTCCGGACAGGGGGCTGCAAGAGACCCAGTACTTC. It codes for CASSPDRGLQETQYF. This chain uses TRBV5-6 with TRBJ2-5; 11 positions agree with TRBD1. The trim removed 5 bases at V and 2 bases at J, leaving 5 bases unmatched. This CDR3 spans 15 amino acids. The germline V gene encodes CDR1 SGHDT and CDR2 YYEEEE.